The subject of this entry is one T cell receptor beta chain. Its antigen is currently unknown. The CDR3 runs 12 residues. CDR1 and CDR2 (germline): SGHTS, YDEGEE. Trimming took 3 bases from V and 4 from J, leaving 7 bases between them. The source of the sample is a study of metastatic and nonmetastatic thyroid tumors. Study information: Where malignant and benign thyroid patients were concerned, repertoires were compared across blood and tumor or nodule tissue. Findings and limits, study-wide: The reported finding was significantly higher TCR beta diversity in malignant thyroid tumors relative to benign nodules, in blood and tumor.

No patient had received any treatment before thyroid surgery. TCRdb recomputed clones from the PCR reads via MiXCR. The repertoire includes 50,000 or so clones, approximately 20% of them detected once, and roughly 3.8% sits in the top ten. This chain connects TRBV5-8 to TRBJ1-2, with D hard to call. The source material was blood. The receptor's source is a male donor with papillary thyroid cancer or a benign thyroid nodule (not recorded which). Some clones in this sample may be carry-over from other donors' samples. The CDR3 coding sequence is TGTGCCAGCAGCTCTGATGGCTATGGCTACACCTTC. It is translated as CASSSDGYGYTF.